This is a list of T cell receptor beta chains from one sample in a study of shared clonotypes between healthy human individuals. Clones were read by immunoSEQ multiplex PCR, and TCRdb kept only the in-frame ones, dropping some. This repertoire shows about 2.4 million clones, roughly 93% found once; its top ten account for roughly 0.39%. The sequencing input was naive CD4+ T cells from PBMCs. Receptor source: a man in his late teens or twenties in good health. Some clones in this sample may be carry-over from other donors' samples. Both conserved end residues are part of each CDR3.

v_call cdr3_length cdr3_aa
TRBV6-1 16 CASSEFGLTPANEQYF
TRBV30 15 CAWSVRGQGSGELFF
TRBV2 17 CASHLERPGLPYNEQFF
TRBV10-3 15 CAISDQASGANVLTF
TRBV6-1 13 CASSEKGGTEAFF
TRBV27 14 CASSARSEGRPQHF
TRBV5-8 18 CASSPDRGQLGSNQPQHF
TRBV7-9 16 CASSPGQGASNQPQHF
TRBV6-1 13 CASRTGTGVKLFF
TRBV4-2 15 CASSQVGSGANVLTF
TRBV10-3 14 CAISDTITRYEQYF
TRBV10-3 13 CAISARRGAGYTF
TRBV6-1 14 CASSEEGRNTEAFF
TRBV2 12 CASSGFGNEQFF
TRBV7-2 14 CASSLAGISYEQYF
TRBV9 15 CASSDNRNPTDTQYF
TRBV7-2 15 CASSFGTGQGYEQYF
TRBV19 18 CASSNPAGGPKFSNEQFF
TRBV14 15 CASSHDVGEGQPQHF
TRBV5-1 16 CASSLADSDLTDTQYF
TRBV15 16 CATSPGADYYQETQYF
TRBV19 13 CASSIDWGKGAFF
TRBV19 17 CASSGDRGPGTNEKLFF
TRBV7-9 12 CASSLEVVEQYF
TRBV18 15 CASSPNRDSNYGYTF
TRBV7-3 13 CASSLLNTDTQYF
TRBV6-6 15 CASSSPGQGMREQYF
TRBV7-2 14 CASSLAAGGYEQYF
TRBV5-4 15 CASSALAGAYNEQFF
TRBV7-8 14 CASSARDENYEQYF
TRBV6-1 13 CASSGWTAPEAFF
TRBV27 16 CASSLLARENTGELFF
TRBV5-1 13 CASSSSNTDTQYF
TRBV7-8 12 CASSARPPGKLF
TRBV5-1 15 CASSSAGTATYEQYF
TRBV5-1 15 CASSLSGTQGETQYF
TRBV12-5 15 CASGLVPGGPYGYTF
TRBV30 17 CAWSVLGSFSGANVLTF
TRBV6-1 16 CASSDFGSAGRYGYTF
TRBV11-3 12 CASSLDGYEQYF
TRBV5-1 18 CASSFLILAGLHQETQYF
TRBV7-9 14 CASSFGRGDEKLFF
TRBV29-1 11 CSVGRNTEAFF
TRBV11-2 15 CASRPLAGIYNEQFF
TRBV6-1 15 CASSDWGRGSYEQYF
TRBV7-9 14 CASSMTGTTYEQYF
TRBV7-6 14 CASSLWTGADTQYF
TRBV7-9 15 CASSWTSGRAVTQYF
TRBV7-3 15 CASSPFTGAGQPQHF
TRBV27 17 CASRAGMGLAGDNEQFF
TRBV2 17 CASSEARRGSRSYEQYF
TRBV9 14 CASSAQALGTEAFF
TRBV11-2 17 CASSLFTIAGVGNEQFF
TRBV7-9 17 CASSPPPSNASSYEQYF
TRBV4-1 18 CASSQETRGARSNGELFF
TRBV5-5 15 CASSFLGGLNTEAFF